The 5 T cell receptor beta chains below were found in one sample sequenced in a study of T cells after yellow fever vaccination. From the 5' RACE reads, TCRdb called clonotypes with MiXCR, one entry per CDR3 protein. The profile covers 300,000 or so distinct CDR3 sequences, with around 3.9% appearing a single time and approximately 25% taken by the ten largest. Sequenced here: PBMCs, sampled 5 days after the yellow fever booster vaccination. The receptors shown here come from a man younger than 35 who received the YFV17D yellow fever vaccine.

There are a few counts of this clonotype. This chain links TRBV19 with TRBJ1-1; possibly TRBD1 for D (5 bases). The V and J ends lost 9 bases and 1 base respectively, with 9 bases between them. The CDR3 totals 12 residues. Germline V gene sequence: CDR1 LNHDA, CDR2 SQIVND (reference sequence). In DNA form, the CDR3 reads TGTGCCAGCTCGGGGCCGAACACTGAAGCTTTCTTT. Its translation: CASSGPNTEAFF.

This clonotype was detected ten times or more. This chain connects TRBV20-1 to TRBJ1-2; no clear D gene. V was trimmed by 0 bases and J by 6 bases, leaving 11 bases between them. The CDR3 is 13 residues long. Germline-derived CDR1 and CDR2 are DFQATT and SNEGSKA (reference sequence). As DNA, the CDR3 is TGCAGTGCTAGAGATCAGTTGGCCAATGGCTACACCTTC. Its translation: CSARDQLANGYTF.

This chain links TRBV12-3 or TRBV12-4 with TRBJ2-5, with D tentatively TRBD2 (7 bases). V lost 1 base to trimming and J lost 5 bases, with 14 bases between them. The CDR3 contains 15 residues. The CDR3 loop is CASSLVTGGRETQYF. The CDR3 coding sequence is TGTGCCAGCAGTTTAGTCACGGGGGGCCGGGAGACCCAGTACTTC.

In its sample, this clonotype was seen many times. The chain couples TRBV5-4 to TRBJ1-1; tentatively, D is TRBD1 (6 bases). The V end was cut by 4 bases, the J end by 2 bases, with 15 bases between. The CDR3 totals 15 residues. In germline, CDR1 is SGHNT, CDR2 YYREEE (reference sequence). Here the CDR3 reads CASSPYRAVNTEAFF. The CDR3 bases are TGTGCCAGCAGCCCCTACAGGGCGGTAAACACTGAAGCTTTCTTT.

This clonotype was seen only a few times. The gene calls are TRBV7-3 and TRBJ2-5; 7 bases are shared with TRBD1. Germline values: CDR1 SGHTA, CDR2 FQGTGA. CDR3 length: 15 amino acids. Germline trimming cut 2 bases from V and 5 bases from J; bases unmatched to any gene: 8. CDR3 sequence: CASSLGKQGRETQYF. For the CDR3, the DNA is TGTGCCAGCAGCTTAGGAAAACAGGGGCGGGAGACCCAGTACTTC. Combining the CDR3 with reference TRBV7-3 and TRBJ2-5 gives the whole variable domain GAGVSQTPSNKVTEKGKYVELRCDPISGHTALYWYRQSLGQGPEFLIYFQGTGAADDSGLPNDRFFAVRPEGSVSTLKIQRTERGDSAVYLCASSLGKQGRETQYFGPGTRLLVL.